Listed below are T cell receptor beta chains from one sample, sequenced in a study of blood T cell repertoires in COVID-19. The protocol was immunoSEQ multiplex PCR, while the TCRdb copy is restricted to in-frame clones and leaves out a portion. The table includes about 160,000 clones, 80% to 90% detected once. The sample taken for sequencing was peripheral blood. These receptors originate from a woman aged 60-75 years who had recovered from COVID-19. The CDR3 runs from the conserved cysteine through the conserved F or W. D genes are given only for firm matches. Not all rows give a size; the values are once, few, many and, for expanded clones, a class.

clone_size	v_call	j_call	d_call	cdr3_aa	cdr3_nt
-	TRBV28	TRBJ1-5	-	CASSQTFTYQPQHF	TGTGCCAGCAGTCAGACATTTACTTATCAGCCCCAGCATTTT
-	TRBV25-1	TRBJ2-7	-	CASSEQNSYEQYF	TGTGCCAGCAGTGAACAGAACTCCTACGAGCAGTACTTC
few	TRBV7-6	TRBJ1-3	-	CASSSYSGNTIYF	TGTGCCAGCAGCTCGTACTCTGGAAACACCATATATTTT
once	TRBV5-1	TRBJ2-7	TRBD2	CASSLVASGGSSYEQYF	TGCGCCAGCAGCTTGGTGGCTAGCGGGGGTAGTTCCTACGAGCAGTACTTC
many	TRBV6-5	TRBJ1-5	TRBD1	CASHRDSGGFQPQHF	TGTGCCAGCCACCGCGACTCAGGGGGGTTTCAGCCCCAGCATTTT
-	TRBV9	TRBJ2-1	TRBD1	CASSVAGTGLYNEQFF	TGTGCCAGCAGCGTAGCGGGGACAGGGTTATACAATGAGCAGTTCTTC
-	TRBV4-3	TRBJ1-4	-	CASSQASGGNEKLFF	TGCGCCAGCAGCCAAGCTTCGGGGGGTAATGAAAAACTGTTTTTT
-	TRBV4-2	TRBJ1-2	TRBD1	CASSQVGDRGYGYTF	TGTGCCAGCAGCCAAGTGGGGGACAGGGGTTATGGCTACACCTTC
-	TRBV19	TRBJ2-3	-	CASSSSPPRDTQYF	TGTGCCAGTAGTAGTAGTCCCCCTAGGGATACGCAGTATTTT
-	TRBV27	TRBJ1-6	TRBD1	CASSRPGTVSTLHF	TGTGCCAGCAGTCGCCCCGGGACAGTAAGCACCCTCCACTTT
-	TRBV10-3	TRBJ2-7	-	CAISESHSSGVDEQYF	TGTGCCATCAGTGAGTCTCATAGTTCAGGGGTGGACGAGCAGTACTTC
-	TRBV5-1	TRBJ1-2	-	CASSPGHGYTF	TGCGCCAGCAGCCCAGGGCATGGCTACACCTTC
-	TRBV5-1	TRBJ2-3	-	CASRRGGEGTDTQYF	TGCGCCAGCAGGAGGGGGGGCGAGGGCACAGATACGCAGTATTTT
-	TRBV5-1	TRBJ2-1	TRBD2	CASSWTSGRYNEQFF	TGCGCCAGCAGCTGGACTAGCGGGCGCTACAATGAGCAGTTCTTC
-	TRBV5-1	TRBJ2-2	-	CASADSGGIGGELFF	TGCGCCAGCGCAGACTCCGGCGGGATTGGCGGGGAGCTGTTTTTT
-	TRBV5-6	TRBJ2-3	TRBD1	CASSLQGTYTDTQYF	TGTGCCAGCAGTTTACAGGGGACCTACACAGATACGCAGTATTTT
once	TRBV6-6	TRBJ2-4	TRBD1	CASSPGQALAKNIQYF	TGTGCCAGCAGTCCGGGACAGGCCCTAGCCAAAAACATTCAGTACTTC
-	TRBV15	TRBJ1-3	-	CATSRSMSTVSGNTIYF	TGTGCCACCAGCAGGTCAATGTCGACAGTCTCTGGAAACACCATATATTTT
-	TRBV3-1/TRBV3-2	TRBJ1-2	-	CASSWAHGYTF	TGTGCCAGCAGCTGGGCCCATGGCTACACCTTC
-	TRBV6-5	TRBJ2-7	-	CASRVGGASYEQYF	TGTGCCAGCAGGGTCGGCGGGGCCTCCTACGAGCAGTACTTC
-	TRBV5-1	TRBJ2-7	TRBD1	CASSLDDRGGEQYF	TGCGCCAGCAGCTTGGATGACAGGGGTGGCGAGCAGTACTTC
-	TRBV5-1	TRBJ2-2	TRBD2	CASTEPPSGGDGELFF	TGCGCCAGCACCGAGCCCCCTAGCGGGGGTGACGGGGAGCTGTTTTTT
-	TRBV10-3	TRBJ2-3	TRBD2	CAISESPGRGGPDTQYF	TGTGCCATCAGTGAGAGCCCCGGGCGGGGGGGCCCAGATACGCAGTATTTT
-	TRBV4-2	TRBJ1-1	TRBD1	CASSQGLRDRGAGTEAFF	TGTGCCAGCAGCCAGGGCTTACGGGACAGGGGTGCGGGAACTGAAGCTTTCTTT
-	TRBV5-1	TRBJ1-6	TRBD1	CASSQTGEHSPLHF	TGCGCCAGCAGCCAGACAGGGGAGCACTCACCCCTCCACTTT
-	TRBV5-6	TRBJ1-2	-	CASSLGRGLSNYGYTF	TGTGCCAGCAGCTTGGGGAGGGGACTGAGTAACTATGGCTACACCTTC
-	TRBV18	TRBJ2-3	-	CASSPPRAGYTDTQYF	TGTGCCAGCTCACCACCCAGGGCAGGGTACACAGATACGCAGTATTTT
-	TRBV29-1	TRBJ1-2	-	CSVDRGIGGYTF	TGCAGCGTGGACCGGGGGATAGGTGGCTACACCTTC
-	TRBV6-2/TRBV6-3	TRBJ2-1	-	CASSAGLLEQFF	TGTGCCAGCAGTGCGGGACTTCTTGAGCAGTTCTTC
-	TRBV19	TRBJ2-2	TRBD1	CASSDRAGELFF	TGTGCCAGTAGTGACAGGGCCGGGGAGCTGTTTTTT
-	TRBV11-2	TRBJ1-1	-	CASSLDRIGVKTEAFF	TGTGCCAGCAGCTTAGATCGTATAGGGGTAAAGACTGAAGCTTTCTTT
-	TRBV28	TRBJ2-3	TRBD1	CASSPLQGATDTQYF	TGTGCCAGCAGTCCCTTACAGGGGGCCACAGATACGCAGTATTTT
-	TRBV28	TRBJ2-7	TRBD1	CASSWDRGNEQYF	TGTGCCAGCAGTTGGGACAGGGGGAACGAGCAGTACTTC
-	TRBV30	TRBJ1-1	-	CAWSPPRVHTEAFF	TGTGCCTGGAGTCCACCCAGGGTGCACACTGAAGCTTTCTTT
-	TRBV4-1	TRBJ1-5	-	CASSQGRGGLAFPNSNQPQHF	TGCGCCAGCAGCCAAGGAAGGGGAGGGCTAGCGTTCCCGAATAGCAATCAGCCCCAGCATTTT
-	TRBV6-5	TRBJ2-3	TRBD2	CASRNKLRGADTQYF	TGTGCCAGCAGAAACAAGCTCCGGGGGGCAGATACGCAGTATTTT
-	TRBV6-6	TRBJ1-2	TRBD1	CASSGEGQANYGYTF	TGTGCCAGCAGTGGGGAGGGACAGGCTAACTATGGCTACACCTTC
-	TRBV28	TRBJ2-7	TRBD1	CASSFRDSYEQYF	TGTGCCAGCAGTTTCCGGGACAGCTACGAGCAGTACTTC
-	TRBV30	TRBJ2-1	TRBD2	CAWSEASGGSYNEQFF	TGTGCCTGGAGTGAGGCTAGCGGGGGATCCTACAATGAGCAGTTCTTC
-	TRBV6-5	TRBJ1-6	-	CASSTHVTEGSPLHF	TGTGCCAGCAGTACCCACGTTACGGAGGGTTCACCCCTCCACTTT
-	TRBV29-1	TRBJ2-3	TRBD1	CSVAGQGALDTQYF	TGCAGCGTTGCCGGACAGGGGGCGTTAGATACGCAGTATTTT
once	TRBV2	TRBJ1-3	-	CASGDQGPGNTIYF	TGTGCCAGTGGAGATCAGGGGCCTGGAAACACCATATATTTT
-	TRBV7-2	TRBJ1-1	-	CASSLAQGNTEAFF	TGTGCCAGCAGCTTAGCCCAGGGCAACACTGAAGCTTTCTTT
-	TRBV19	TRBJ1-2	TRBD1	CASSPNSRTGLYGYTF	TGTGCCAGTAGTCCCAACAGTAGGACAGGACTCTATGGCTACACCTTC
-	TRBV3-1/TRBV3-2	TRBJ1-1	TRBD1	CASSQPPGGKAFF	TGTGCCAGCAGCCAACCCCCAGGGGGCAAGGCTTTCTTT
-	TRBV4-2	TRBJ2-1	TRBD2	CASSQGLAGGHANEQFF	TGTGCCAGCAGCCAAGGACTAGCGGGGGGGCATGCCAATGAGCAGTTCTTC
-	TRBV4-3	TRBJ1-2	-	CASSPLAGTGYTF	TGCGCCAGCAGCCCCTTGGCGGGGACCGGCTACACCTTC
-	TRBV4-2	TRBJ1-1	TRBD1	CASSQVQGATEAFF	TGTGCCAGCAGCCAAGTGCAGGGGGCCACTGAAGCTTTCTTT